The next 15 T cell receptor beta chains were all read from a single sample in a study of T cells in Graves' hyperthyroidism and ophthalmopathy. Using RNA transcripts as the source, TCR beta CDR3 regions were amplified. The TCR CDR3 first-round RT-PCR relied on the HTBI primer set. TCRdb fed the multiplex PCR reads into MiXCR, producing one record per CDR3 protein. Among about 360,000 distinct CDR3 sequences listed, approximately 13% were seen once. The material sequenced was blood. These receptor sequences come from a woman between 18 and 29 years old with Graves' hyperthyroidism.

This clonotype was picked up many times. CDR3 residues: CAISGGVSSGYTF. CDR3 coding DNA: TGTGCCATCAGTGGGGGTGTTTCTAGCGGCTACACCTTC. This rearrangement joins TRBV10-3 to TRBJ1-2; D is unclear. V gave up 4 bases and J gave up 8 bases, with 14 bases separating them. CDR3 length equals 13 residues. Germline CDR1 is ENHRY and CDR2 is SYGVKD.

This clonotype was counted many times. The V gene is TRBV7-2, the J gene TRBJ2-7, with TRBD1 as a possible D gene (6 bases). The CDR3 loop spans 14 amino acids. The germline CDR1 and CDR2 sequences are SGHTA and FQGNSA. The germline V and J ends were trimmed by 1 base and 1 base, with 8 bases remaining between them. The CDR3 reads CASSLEGDSYEQYF. The CDR3 DNA sequence: TGTGCCAGCAGCTTAGAGGGGGATTCCTACGAGCAGTACTTC.

This clonotype was detected ten times or more. The chain carries TRBV12-3 or TRBV12-4 and TRBJ2-3, with TRBD1 matching 9 bases. V lost 7 bases, J lost 6 bases, and 8 bases stayed unmatched. This CDR3 is built from 14 residues. The CDR3 loop is CASKLQGAGDTQYF. In nucleotides, the CDR3 is TGTGCCAGCAAACTACAGGGGGCAGGTGATACGCAGTATTTT.

This clonotype appeared many times. The rearrangement joins TRBV28 to TRBJ2-1; 8 nucleotides line up with TRBD1. Germline V gene lookup returns CDR1 MDHEN and CDR2 SYDVKM. V gave up 2 bases and J gave up 3 bases; unmatched junction bases: 3. CDR3 length equals 15 residues. CDR3 coding DNA: TGTGCCAGCAGTTTAAGCGGACAGGGCTACAATGAGCAGTTCTTC. As protein: CASSLSGQGYNEQFF.

This clonotype was picked up a small number of times. The chain couples TRBV6-2 or TRBV6-3 to TRBJ2-2, with TRBD1 identical over 9 bases. The CDR3 is 15 residues long. Germline values: CDR1 MNHEY, CDR2 SVGEGT. V was pared by 2 bases and J by 4 bases, with 2 bases of the junction left unmatched. The CDR3 sequence: CASSYETGGTGELFF. The CDR3 DNA is TGTGCCAGCAGTTACGAGACAGGGGGCACCGGGGAGCTGTTTTTT.

This clonotype showed up many times. The chain employs TRBV7-3 and TRBJ2-1; tentative D call: TRBD1 (5 bases). Germline lookup yields CDR1 SGHTA and CDR2 FQGTGA. V shed 4 bases and J shed 9 bases, with 10 bases lying between them. This CDR3 is built from 12 residues. The CDR3 spells CASSSMGLEQFF. The CDR3 DNA sequence: TGTGCCAGCAGCTCTATGGGGCTTGAGCAGTTCTTC.

Ten or more counts support this clonotype. The genes are TRBV9 and TRBJ2-1; D perhaps matches TRBD1 (5 bases). CDR1 is SGDLS and CDR2 is YYNGEE in the germline V gene. Trimming took off 1 base at V and 0 bases at J, with 11 bases between the two ends. This CDR3 has 16 residues. DNA of the CDR3: TGTGCCAGCAGCGTATCCGCTCAGGGCTCCTACAATGAGCAGTTCTTC. This sequence encodes CASSVSAQGSYNEQFF.

The rearrangement links TRBV19 to TRBJ1-1; D may be TRBD1 (5 bases). Germline V gene sequence: CDR1 LNHDA, CDR2 SQIVND (reference sequence). V lost 6 bases to trimming and J lost 4 bases, with 12 bases between them. The CDR3 is 13 residues long. The CDR3 DNA sequence: TGTGCCAGTAGCAGGACAAGGGGCACTGAAGCTTTCTTT. Translation: CASSRTRGTEAFF.

This clonotype was counted only a few times. The J gene is TRBJ2-3, the V gene TRBV5-1; 9 nucleotides line up with TRBD2. The CDR3 consists of 14 residues. Germline loops: CDR1 SGHRS, CDR2 YFSETQ. Germline trimming cut 5 bases from V and 2 bases from J; bases unmatched to any gene: 3. DNA for the CDR3: TGCGCCAGCAGTTCTAGCGGGGACACAGATACGCAGTATTTT. Protein sequence: CASSSSGDTDTQYF.

This clonotype was seen repeatedly, ten times or more. The chain recombines TRBV7-2 with TRBJ2-2; D uncertain. V was cut by 5 bases and J by 1 base, with 8 bases left in between. CDR3 length: 14 residues. From germline, CDR1 is SGHTA and CDR2 FQGNSA. The CDR3 protein is CASSDDKNTGELFF. As DNA, the CDR3 is TGTGCCAGCAGCGACGACAAGAACACCGGGGAGCTGTTTTTT.

This clonotype has a count of ten or more. The rearrangement uses TRBV20-1 and TRBJ2-1; weak D call: TRBD2 (5 bases). With 1 base removed from V and 3 bases from J, the gap between germline ends came to 10 bases. This CDR3 is built from 14 residues. Germline CDR1 and CDR2: DFQATT and SNEGSKA (reference sequence). CDR3 residues: CSARGESFYNEQFF. CDR3 nucleotides: TGCAGTGCTAGAGGGGAGTCTTTCTACAATGAGCAGTTCTTC.

This clonotype was recorded many times. This chain joins TRBV6-2 or TRBV6-3 and TRBJ2-2; the match to TRBD1 covers 10 bases. The length of the CDR3 is 16 residues. J gave up 0 bases and V 6 bases, and 4 bases lay outside the gene matches. The germline V gene encodes CDR1 MNHEY and CDR2 SVGEGT. The CDR3: CASSPTGGSNTGELFF. CDR3 coding DNA: TGTGCCAGCAGCCCGACAGGGGGCTCGAACACCGGGGAGCTGTTTTTT.

The sample holds many counts of this clonotype. V usage is TRBV2 and J usage is TRBJ2-3; no reliable D call. The CDR3 contains 17 residues. The germline V gene encodes CDR1 SNHLY and CDR2 FYNNEI. V lost 1 base and J 2 bases, leaving 16 bases between the germline ends. This CDR3 reads CASSEVSLELFTDTQYF. CDR3 in DNA: TGTGCCAGCAGTGAAGTAAGCCTAGAGCTATTCACAGATACGCAGTATTTT.

A few counts support this clonotype. The chain has TRBV7-9 and TRBJ2-1; D remains ambiguous. Germline lookup yields CDR1 SEHNR and CDR2 FQNEAQ (reference sequence). V shed 1 base and J shed 7 bases, with 11 bases lying between them. The CDR3 consists of 14 residues. CDR3: CASSLGPKANEQFF. CDR3 nucleotide sequence: TGTGCCAGCAGCTTAGGGCCCAAGGCGAATGAGCAGTTCTTC.

The chain uses TRBV20-1 and TRBJ2-1; tentatively, D is TRBD1 or TRBD2 (6 bases each). The V gene's germline CDR1 is DFQATT and CDR2 SNEGSKA (reference sequence). The CDR3 sequence is 13 residues long. The germline V and J ends were trimmed by 4 bases and 5 bases, with 12 bases remaining between them. For the CDR3, the DNA is TGCAGTGCTATGCGGGACACAAACAATGAGCAGTTCTTC. As protein: CSAMRDTNNEQFF.